The 25 T cell receptor beta chains below were found in one sample sequenced in a study of cytomegalovirus exposure and HLA in healthy donors. TCRdb's copy holds only in-frame clones and misses some; the assay was immunoSEQ multiplex PCR. This sample has about 56,000 clones, with roughly 93% found just once. The sequenced material came from PBMCs. These receptors all come from a young woman in good health and CMV-seropositive.

The rearrangement joins TRBV4-3 to TRBJ1-2; D is possibly TRBD1 (5 bases). Trimming pared 1 base from V and 6 bases from J, leaving 15 bases between. The CDR3 has 15 amino acids. Germline loops: CDR1 LGHNA, CDR2 YSLEER. The CDR3 DNA follows: TGCGCCAGCAGCCAAGGGGAGCGGGGGTCGAATGGCTACACCTTC. Protein product: CASSQGERGSNGYTF.

The gene calls are TRBV6-6 and TRBJ1-5; possibly TRBD1 for D (6 bases). The CDR3 is 13 amino acids. With 5 bases removed from V and 3 bases from J, the gap between germline ends came to 8 bases. Germline V CDR1 and CDR2: MNHNY, SVGAGI (reference sequence). CDR3 nucleotide sequence: TGTGCCAGCAGTACAGGGACCAATCAGCCCCAGCATTTT. Amino acid sequence: CASSTGTNQPQHF.

This clone occurred once. DNA of the CDR3: TGTGCCAGCAGTGTTCAGGGAAACACCGGGGAGCTGTTTTTT. This sequence encodes CASSVQGNTGELFF. J is TRBJ2-2 and V is TRBV2; possible D gene TRBD1, 5 bases. This CDR3 contains 14 residues. The V and J ends lost 4 bases and 2 bases respectively, with 8 bases between them. Germline CDR1 and CDR2: SNHLY and FYNNEI.

This chain links TRBV19 with TRBJ1-1; tentative D call: TRBD1 (5 bases). In germline, CDR1 is LNHDA, CDR2 SQIVND (reference sequence). The V gene lost 4 bases and the J gene lost 2 bases, with 11 bases spanning the gap. The CDR3 length is 14 residues. This CDR3 reads CASSRGHLNTEAFF. The CDR3, as DNA: TGTGCCAGTAGTAGAGGACACCTAAACACTGAAGCTTTCTTT.

This chain connects TRBV18 to TRBJ1-6, with D hard to call. Germline V lookup: CDR1 KGHSH, CDR2 LQKENI. Trimming removed 2 bases at V and 8 bases at J, with 13 bases between. CDR3 length equals 15 residues. CDR3 amino acids: CASSPDRPGDSPLHF. CDR3 DNA sequence: TGTGCCAGCTCACCAGATCGACCCGGGGATTCACCCCTCCACTTT.

This clone was picked up a small number of times. The V call is TRBV20-1, the J call TRBJ1-2; D not certain. Trimming cost V 6 bases and J 9 bases, with 11 bases left between them. Germline loops: CDR1 DFQATT, CDR2 SNEGSKA (reference sequence). This CDR3 spans 10 amino acids. The CDR3 DNA follows: TGCAGTGCGGAGCTAATTAGCTACACCTTC. It codes for CSAELISYTF.

This clone has just one count. J is TRBJ2-7 and V is TRBV6-1; D perhaps matches TRBD1 (5 bases). Germline CDR1 and CDR2: MNHNS and SASEGT. Trimming pared 4 bases from V and 2 bases from J, leaving 12 bases between. This CDR3 contains 14 residues. DNA for the CDR3: TGTGCCAGCAGTGCACAGGTCTTAACCTACGAGCAGTACTTC. The encoded protein is CASSAQVLTYEQYF.

A single count supports this clone. V gene TRBV7-9 combines with J gene TRBJ2-7; 7 bases map to TRBD1. Trimming removed 5 bases from V and 6 bases from J; junction bases left unmatched: 10. This CDR3 is 14 amino acids long. CDR1 and CDR2 (germline): SEHNR, FQNEAQ (reference sequence). CDR3: CASSPTTGPGEQYF. DNA for the CDR3: TGTGCCAGCAGCCCGACGACAGGGCCAGGCGAGCAGTACTTC.

This chain connects TRBV6-1 to TRBJ2-5; 7 bases match TRBD2. This CDR3 has 14 amino acids. Trimming at V came to 6 bases and at J to 5 bases, leaving 9 bases not matched to a gene. Germline lookup yields CDR1 MNHNS and CDR2 SASEGT. The CDR3: CASRAPGLRETQYF. Here the CDR3 DNA reads TGTGCCAGCAGGGCTCCGGGACTACGGGAGACCCAGTACTTC.

This chain joins TRBV21-1 and TRBJ2-3; no check of the table's D call, TRBD2, against the DNA was made. TRBV21-1 is a pseudogene locus. The CDR3 contains 22 residues. The CDR3 sequence is CASSKRDGTSGGASPRTDTQYF. The CDR3 nucleotides read TGTGCCAGCAGCAAAAGGGACGGTACTAGCGGGGGGGCCTCCCCCCGCACAGATACGCAGTATTTT.

The chain has TRBV7-2 and TRBJ1-6; D remains unclear. The CDR3 is made up of 15 amino acids. The V end lost 1 base, the J end lost 4 bases, and 8 bases lay between the germline ends. The V gene's germline CDR1 is SGHTA and CDR2 FQGNSA. The CDR3 spells CASSLGASYNSPLHF. DNA of the CDR3: TGTGCCAGCAGCTTAGGTGCTAGTTATAATTCACCCCTCCACTTT.

This clone has just one count. The rearrangement uses TRBV2 and TRBJ1-1; D is uncertain. Trimming left V 4 bases short and J 1 base short, with 7 bases between. The CDR3 extends over 13 amino acids. Germline CDR1 reads SNHLY; CDR2 reads FYNNEI. The CDR3 bases are TGTGCCAGCAGTGTATCGGGGAACACTGAAGCTTTCTTT. This translates into CASSVSGNTEAFF.

This clone showed up just once. V and J are TRBV27 and TRBJ2-7; possible D gene TRBD1, 6 bases. The CDR3 loop spans 12 amino acids. Germline CDR1 reads MNHEY; CDR2 reads SMNVEV (reference sequence). Trimming cost V 6 bases and J 1 base, with 7 bases left between them. CDR3 sequence: CASRGGSYEQYF. The CDR3 DNA reads TGTGCCAGCAGAGGGGGATCCTACGAGCAGTACTTC.

The rearrangement joins TRBV2 to TRBJ1-5, with a tentative D call TRBD1 (6 bases). V was shortened by 10 bases and J by 3 bases, with 19 bases between the two germline ends. Germline V gives CDR1 SNHLY, CDR2 FYNNEI. CDR3 length: 15 residues. The CDR3 nucleotides read TGTGCCACCAAGGGAGGGGGTTCCCCCAATCAGCCCCAGCATTTT. It is translated as CATKGGGSPNQPQHF.

The V and J genes are TRBV27 and TRBJ2-3, with no clear D. V lost 0 bases, J lost 10 bases, and 8 bases lay in between. CDR1 is MNHEY and CDR2 is SMNVEV in the germline V gene (reference sequence). The CDR3 covers 12 residues. CDR3 in amino acids: CASSLSHGPQYF. CDR3 nucleotides: TGTGCCAGCAGTTTATCTCACGGTCCGCAGTATTTT.

The V and J genes are TRBV28 and TRBJ2-3, with a tentative D call TRBD2 (7 bases). In germline, CDR1 is MDHEN, CDR2 SYDVKM. The CDR3 contains 14 residues. Trimming shortened V by 11 bases and J by 0 bases, and 15 bases separated the two germline ends. CDR3: CAAKGGYSTDTQYF. The CDR3 bases are TGTGCCGCTAAGGGGGGGTATAGCACAGATACGCAGTATTTT.

In DNA form, the CDR3 reads TGTGCCAGCTCAGTATCAACAGGGGGGGACACTGAAGCTTTCTTT. Translated: CASSVSTGGDTEAFF. J is TRBJ1-1 and V is TRBV18; 8 bases are a match to TRBD1. Germline loops: CDR1 KGHSH, CDR2 LQKENI. Trimming cost V 5 bases and J 3 bases; bases outside gene matches: 8. The CDR3 has 15 residues.

The CDR3 region has the DNA TGTGCCAGCAGCCAAGAAAGGCCCGGAGACACCATATATTTT. Protein product: CASSQERPGDTIYF. The chain recombines TRBV14 with TRBJ1-3; D ambiguous. The V and J ends lost 0 bases and 8 bases respectively, with 11 bases between them. Germline V gene lookup returns CDR1 SGHDN and CDR2 FVKESK. The CDR3 runs 14 residues.

CDR3 nucleotides: TGTGCCTGGAGTCCACCGAGGCTTTGGAATCAGCCCCAGCATTTT. This sequence encodes CAWSPPRLWNQPQHF. The chain uses TRBV30 and TRBJ1-5; no definite D call. V was shortened by 2 bases and J by 4 bases, with 15 bases between the two germline ends. The germline V gene has CDR1 GTSNPN and CDR2 SVGIG (reference sequence). This CDR3 spans 15 amino acids.

The J gene is TRBJ1-1, the V gene TRBV16; D may be TRBD1 (6 bases). Germline-derived CDR1 and CDR2 are KGHSY and FQNENV. This CDR3 contains 16 residues. V was clipped by 4 bases and J by 1 base, with 16 bases between them. The CDR3 loop is CASSLLQGGANTEAFF. DNA for the CDR3: TGTGCCAGCAGCCTCTTACAGGGAGGGGCGAACACTGAAGCTTTCTTT.

The chain uses TRBV27 and TRBJ1-2; 12 bases match TRBD1. This CDR3 has 16 amino acids. Unmatched junction bases numbered 7, after V lost 4 bases and J lost 4 bases. In germline, CDR1 is MNHEY, CDR2 SMNVEV (reference sequence). DNA of the CDR3: TGTGCCAGCAGTTCAACCGGGACAGGGGGCCTCTATGGCTACACCTTC. It yields the protein CASSSTGTGGLYGYTF.

Comments on this clone: Other nucleotide sequences from this sample produce the same CDR3. The chain carries TRBV28 and TRBJ1-1, with 8 bases matching TRBD1. CDR3 size: 13 residues. Per the germline V gene, CDR1 is MDHEN and CDR2 is SYDVKM. Germline trimming cut 6 bases from V and 4 bases from J; bases unmatched to any gene: 4. The CDR3 region has the DNA TGTGCCAGCAGCACAGGGGGAGGCACTGAAGCTTTCTTT. Translating it yields CASSTGGGTEAFF.

The V gene is TRBV5-6, the J gene TRBJ2-5; 8 bases are a match to TRBD2. The CDR3 consists of 15 residues. The germline V gene encodes CDR1 SGHDT and CDR2 YYEEEE. V dropped 1 base and J dropped 3; count of bases not matched to a gene: 5. The CDR3 sequence is CASSLRSGGEETQYF. The CDR3 DNA follows: TGTGCCAGCAGCTTGAGGTCGGGGGGGGAAGAGACCCAGTACTTC.

The chain is built from TRBV10-3 and TRBJ1-3; D is uncertain. The V end was cut by 3 bases, the J end by 4 bases, with 4 bases between. In germline, CDR1 is ENHRY, CDR2 SYGVKD. CDR3 length: 12 amino acids. CDR3 coding DNA: TGTGCCATCAGTGACACAGGAAACACCATATATTTT. This sequence encodes CAISDTGNTIYF.

This clone was found once. The chain combines TRBV5-4 with TRBJ1-5; 12 bases are a match to TRBD1. The junction had 4 bases not matched to a gene; V was cut back by 4 bases and J by 5 bases. Germline V gene data show CDR1 as SGHNT and CDR2 as YYREEE (reference sequence). The CDR3 is 15 residues long. The CDR3 protein is CASSPGTGGDQPQHF. The DNA of the CDR3 is TGTGCCAGCAGCCCCGGGACAGGGGGCGATCAGCCCCAGCATTTT.